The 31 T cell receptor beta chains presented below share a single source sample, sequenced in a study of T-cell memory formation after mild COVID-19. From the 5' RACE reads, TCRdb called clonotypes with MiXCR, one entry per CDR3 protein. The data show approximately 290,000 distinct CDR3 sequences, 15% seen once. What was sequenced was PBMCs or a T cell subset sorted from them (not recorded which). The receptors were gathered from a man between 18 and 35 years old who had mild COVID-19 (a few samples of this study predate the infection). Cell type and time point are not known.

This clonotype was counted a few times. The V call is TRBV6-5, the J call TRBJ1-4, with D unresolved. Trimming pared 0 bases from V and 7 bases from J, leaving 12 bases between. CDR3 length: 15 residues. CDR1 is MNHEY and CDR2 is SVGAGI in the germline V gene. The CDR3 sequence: CASSYSNLDGEKLFF. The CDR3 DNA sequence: TGTGCCAGCAGTTACTCGAACTTAGACGGTGAAAAACTGTTTTTT.

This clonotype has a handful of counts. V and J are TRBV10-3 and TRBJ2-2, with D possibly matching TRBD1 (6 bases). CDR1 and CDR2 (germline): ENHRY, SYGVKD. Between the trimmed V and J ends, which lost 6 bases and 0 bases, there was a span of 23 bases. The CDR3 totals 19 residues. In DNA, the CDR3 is TGTGCCATCAGACCAGCCGGGACAAGCCGCGGAGCGAACACCGGGGAGCTGTTTTTT. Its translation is CAIRPAGTSRGANTGELFF.

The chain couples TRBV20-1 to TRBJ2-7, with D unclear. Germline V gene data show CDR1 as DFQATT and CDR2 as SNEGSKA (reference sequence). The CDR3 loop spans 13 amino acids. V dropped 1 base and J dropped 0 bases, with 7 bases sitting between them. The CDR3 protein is CSARAVSSYEQYF. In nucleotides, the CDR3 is TGCAGTGCTAGAGCAGTTAGCTCCTACGAGCAGTACTTC.

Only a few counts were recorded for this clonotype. The CDR3 loop reads CASSQGDTRSYNSPLHF. The CDR3 bases are TGTGCCAGCAGCCAGGGGGACACCCGCTCCTATAATTCACCCCTCCACTTT. The chain uses TRBV4-2 and TRBJ1-6; D might be TRBD1 (6 bases). Looked up from germline, CDR1 is LGHNA and CDR2 is YNFKEQ. Trimming stripped 3 bases from V and 0 bases from J, with 12 bases between. This CDR3 has 17 amino acids.

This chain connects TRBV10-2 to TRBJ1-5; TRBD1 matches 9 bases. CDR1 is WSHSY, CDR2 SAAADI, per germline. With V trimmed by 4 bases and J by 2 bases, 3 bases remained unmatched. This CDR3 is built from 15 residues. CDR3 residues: CASSGRTGGNQPQHF. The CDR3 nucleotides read TGCGCCAGCAGTGGACGGACAGGGGGCAATCAGCCCCAGCATTTT.

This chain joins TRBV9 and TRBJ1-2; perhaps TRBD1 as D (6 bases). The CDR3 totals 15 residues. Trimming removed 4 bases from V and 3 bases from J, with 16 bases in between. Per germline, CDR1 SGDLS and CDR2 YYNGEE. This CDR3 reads CASSPAEGGYYGYTF. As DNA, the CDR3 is TGTGCCAGCAGCCCCGCGGAGGGGGGGTACTATGGCTACACCTTC.

Written as DNA, the CDR3 is TGCGCCAGCAGCCAAGATCGGGGGGCCAACACCGGGGAGCTGTTTTTT. The encoded protein is CASSQDRGANTGELFF. This rearrangement joins TRBV4-3 to TRBJ2-2, with D possibly matching TRBD2 (7 bases). This CDR3 is 16 amino acids long. V gave up 0 bases and J gave up 2 bases, with 10 bases separating them. Germline V gives CDR1 LGHNA, CDR2 YSLEER.

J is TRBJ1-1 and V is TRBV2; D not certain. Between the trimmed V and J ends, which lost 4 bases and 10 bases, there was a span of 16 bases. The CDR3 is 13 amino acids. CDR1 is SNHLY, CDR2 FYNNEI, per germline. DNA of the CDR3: TGTGCCAGCAGTGTGGAATCGGCGGACGGAGCTTTCTTT. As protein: CASSVESADGAFF.

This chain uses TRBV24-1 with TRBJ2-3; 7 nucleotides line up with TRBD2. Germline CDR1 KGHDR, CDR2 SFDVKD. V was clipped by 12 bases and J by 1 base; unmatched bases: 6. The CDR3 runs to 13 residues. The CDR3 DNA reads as TGTGCCGCCGGGGCGGGGGGCACAGATACGCAGTATTTT. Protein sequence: CAAGAGGTDTQYF.

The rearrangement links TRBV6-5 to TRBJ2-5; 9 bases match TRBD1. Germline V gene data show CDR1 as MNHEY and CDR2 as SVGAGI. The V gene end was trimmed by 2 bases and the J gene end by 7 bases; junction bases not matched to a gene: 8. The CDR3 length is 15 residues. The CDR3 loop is CASSYPRDRDRTQYF. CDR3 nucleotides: TGTGCCAGCAGTTACCCCCGGGACAGGGATCGGACCCAGTACTTC.

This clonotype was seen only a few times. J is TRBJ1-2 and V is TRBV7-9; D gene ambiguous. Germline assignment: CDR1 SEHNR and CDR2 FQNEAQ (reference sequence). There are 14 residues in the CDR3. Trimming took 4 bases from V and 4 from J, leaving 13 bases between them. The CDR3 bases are TGTGCCAGCAGCTGGCTGGTGGACGGCTATGGCTACACCTTC. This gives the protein CASSWLVDGYGYTF.

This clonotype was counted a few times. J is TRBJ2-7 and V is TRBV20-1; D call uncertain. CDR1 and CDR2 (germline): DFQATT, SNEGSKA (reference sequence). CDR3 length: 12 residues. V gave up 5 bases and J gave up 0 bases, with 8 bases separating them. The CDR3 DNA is TGCAGTGCTCGTAGAGACTCCTACGAGCAGTACTTC. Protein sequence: CSARRDSYEQYF.

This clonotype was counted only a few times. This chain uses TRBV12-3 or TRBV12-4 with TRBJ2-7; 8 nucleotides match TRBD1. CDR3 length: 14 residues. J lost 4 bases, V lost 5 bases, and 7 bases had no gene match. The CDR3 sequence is CASSPPGGWYEQYF. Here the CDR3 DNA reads TGTGCCAGCAGTCCCCCAGGGGGCTGGTACGAGCAGTACTTC.

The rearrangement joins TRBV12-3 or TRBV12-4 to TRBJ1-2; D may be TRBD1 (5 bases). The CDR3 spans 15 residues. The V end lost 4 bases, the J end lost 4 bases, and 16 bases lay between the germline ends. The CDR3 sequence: CASSSTTGTVYGYTF. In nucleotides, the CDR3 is TGTGCCAGCAGTTCGACGACCGGGACCGTCTATGGCTACACCTTC.

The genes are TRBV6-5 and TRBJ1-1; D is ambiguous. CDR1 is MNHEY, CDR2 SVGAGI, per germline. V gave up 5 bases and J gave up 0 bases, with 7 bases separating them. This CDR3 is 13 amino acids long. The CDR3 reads CASSHFMNTEAFF. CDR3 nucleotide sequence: TGTGCCAGCAGTCATTTCATGAACACTGAAGCTTTCTTT.

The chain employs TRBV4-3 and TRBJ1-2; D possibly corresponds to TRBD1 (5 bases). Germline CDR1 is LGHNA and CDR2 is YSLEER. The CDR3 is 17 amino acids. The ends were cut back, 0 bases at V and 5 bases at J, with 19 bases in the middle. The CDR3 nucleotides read TGCGCCAGCAGCCAAGATTATATCGGACACCAGTTTTATGGCTACACCTTC. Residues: CASSQDYIGHQFYGYTF.

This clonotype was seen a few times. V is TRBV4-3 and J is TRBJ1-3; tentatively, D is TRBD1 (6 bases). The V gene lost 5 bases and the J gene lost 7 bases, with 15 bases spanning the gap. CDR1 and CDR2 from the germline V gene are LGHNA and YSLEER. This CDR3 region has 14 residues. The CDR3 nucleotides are TGCGCCAGCAGCGCGGCAGGGGCGGCGAACACCATATATTTT. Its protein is CASSAAGAANTIYF.

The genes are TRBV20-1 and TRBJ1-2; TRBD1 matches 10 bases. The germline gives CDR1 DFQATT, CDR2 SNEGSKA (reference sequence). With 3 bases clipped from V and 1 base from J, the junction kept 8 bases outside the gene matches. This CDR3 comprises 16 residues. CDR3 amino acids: CSASGGTGVVNYGYTF. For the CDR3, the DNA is TGCAGTGCTAGCGGCGGGACAGGGGTTGTTAACTATGGCTACACCTTC.

This CDR3 reads CASRSSPSSYNEQFF. The CDR3 DNA follows: TGTGCCAGCAGGTCCTCCCCGAGCTCCTACAATGAGCAGTTCTTC. J is TRBJ2-1 and V is TRBV12-3 or TRBV12-4; D gene unclear. Trimming left V 6 bases short and J 0 bases short, with 12 bases between. There are 15 residues in the CDR3.

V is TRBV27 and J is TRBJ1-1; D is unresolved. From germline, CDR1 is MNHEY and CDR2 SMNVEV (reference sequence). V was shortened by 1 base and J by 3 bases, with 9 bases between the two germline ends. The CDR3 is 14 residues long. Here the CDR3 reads CASSLYFRDTEAFF. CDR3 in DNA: TGTGCCAGCAGTTTATATTTTCGGGACACTGAAGCTTTCTTT.

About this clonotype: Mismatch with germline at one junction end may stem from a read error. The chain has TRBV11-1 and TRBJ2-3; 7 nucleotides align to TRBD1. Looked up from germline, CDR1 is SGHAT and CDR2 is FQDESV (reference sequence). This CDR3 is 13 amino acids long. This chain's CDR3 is CASSQGVTDTQYF. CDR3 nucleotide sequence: TGTGCCAGCAGCCAGGGGGTAACAGATACACAGTATTTT.

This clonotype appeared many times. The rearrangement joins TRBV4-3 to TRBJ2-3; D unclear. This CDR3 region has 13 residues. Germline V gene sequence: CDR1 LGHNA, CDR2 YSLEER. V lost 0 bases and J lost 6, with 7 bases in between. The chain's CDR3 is CASSQEYTDTQYF. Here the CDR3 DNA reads TGCGCCAGCAGCCAAGAATACACGGATACGCAGTATTTT.

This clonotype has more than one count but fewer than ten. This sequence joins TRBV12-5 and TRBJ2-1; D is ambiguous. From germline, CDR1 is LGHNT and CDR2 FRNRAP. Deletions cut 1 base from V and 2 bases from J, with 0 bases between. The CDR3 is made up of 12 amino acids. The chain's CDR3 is CASGLAYNEQFF. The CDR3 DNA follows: TGTGCTAGTGGTTTGGCCTACAATGAGCAGTTCTTC.

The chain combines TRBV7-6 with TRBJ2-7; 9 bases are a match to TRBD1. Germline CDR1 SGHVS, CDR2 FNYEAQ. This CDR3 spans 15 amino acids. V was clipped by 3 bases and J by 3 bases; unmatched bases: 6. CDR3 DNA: TGTGCCAGCAGCTTGGTCACAGGGGGCGGCTACGAGCAGTACTTC. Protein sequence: CASSLVTGGGYEQYF. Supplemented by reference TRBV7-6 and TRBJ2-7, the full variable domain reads GAGVSQSPRYKVTKRGQDVALRCDPISGHVSLYWYRQALGQGPEFLTYFNYEAQQDKSGLPNDRFSAERPEGSISTLTIQRTEQRDSAMYRCASSLVTGGGYEQYFGPGTRLTVT.

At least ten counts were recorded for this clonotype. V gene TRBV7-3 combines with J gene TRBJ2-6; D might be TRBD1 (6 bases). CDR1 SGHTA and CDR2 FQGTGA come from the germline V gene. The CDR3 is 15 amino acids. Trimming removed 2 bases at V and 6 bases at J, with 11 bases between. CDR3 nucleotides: TGTGCCAGCAGCTTAGGCCAGGGGCTGGCCAACGTCCTGACTTTC. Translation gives CASSLGQGLANVLTF.

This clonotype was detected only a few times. The CDR3 region has the DNA TGTGCCAGCGCACAGGGGGCCTGGGAGACCCAGTACTTC. Translation: CASAQGAWETQYF. The V gene is TRBV10-3, the J gene TRBJ2-5; 9 bases are a match to TRBD1. This CDR3 has 13 residues. V lost 10 bases to trimming and J lost 5 bases; unmatched junction nucleotides: 8. Per germline, CDR1 ENHRY and CDR2 SYGVKD.

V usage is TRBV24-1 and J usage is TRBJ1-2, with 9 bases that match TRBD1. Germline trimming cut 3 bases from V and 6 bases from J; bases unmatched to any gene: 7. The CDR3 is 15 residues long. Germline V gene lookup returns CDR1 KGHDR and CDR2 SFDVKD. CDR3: CATSDPGQGGNGYTF. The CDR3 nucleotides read TGTGCCACCAGTGATCCGGGACAGGGAGGGAATGGCTACACCTTC.

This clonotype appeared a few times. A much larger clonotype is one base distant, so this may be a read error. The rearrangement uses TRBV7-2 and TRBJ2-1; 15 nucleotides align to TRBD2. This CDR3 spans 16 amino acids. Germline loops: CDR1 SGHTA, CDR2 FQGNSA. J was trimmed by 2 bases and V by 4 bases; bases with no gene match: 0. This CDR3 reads CASSWTSGGAYNEQFF. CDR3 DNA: TGTGCCAGCAGCTGGACTAGCGGGGGGGCCTACAATGAGCAGTTCTTC.

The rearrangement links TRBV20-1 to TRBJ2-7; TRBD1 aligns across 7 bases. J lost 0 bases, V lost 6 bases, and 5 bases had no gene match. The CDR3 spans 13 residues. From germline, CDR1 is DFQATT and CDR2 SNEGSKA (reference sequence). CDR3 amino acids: CSARDSSSYEQYF. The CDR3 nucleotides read TGCAGTGCCAGGGACAGTAGCTCCTACGAGCAGTACTTC.

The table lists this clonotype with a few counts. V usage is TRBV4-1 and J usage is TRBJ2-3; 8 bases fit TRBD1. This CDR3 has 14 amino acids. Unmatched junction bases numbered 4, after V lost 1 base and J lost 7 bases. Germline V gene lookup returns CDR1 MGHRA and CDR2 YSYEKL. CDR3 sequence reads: CASSQVDRVNTQYF. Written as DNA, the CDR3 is TGCGCCAGCAGCCAAGTGGACAGGGTCAATACGCAGTATTTT.

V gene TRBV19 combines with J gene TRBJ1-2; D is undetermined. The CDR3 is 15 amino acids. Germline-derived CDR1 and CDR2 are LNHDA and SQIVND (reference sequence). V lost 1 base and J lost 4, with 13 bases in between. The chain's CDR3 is CASSIVDGSFYGYTF. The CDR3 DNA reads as TGTGCCAGTAGTATAGTTGACGGATCCTTCTATGGCTACACCTTC.